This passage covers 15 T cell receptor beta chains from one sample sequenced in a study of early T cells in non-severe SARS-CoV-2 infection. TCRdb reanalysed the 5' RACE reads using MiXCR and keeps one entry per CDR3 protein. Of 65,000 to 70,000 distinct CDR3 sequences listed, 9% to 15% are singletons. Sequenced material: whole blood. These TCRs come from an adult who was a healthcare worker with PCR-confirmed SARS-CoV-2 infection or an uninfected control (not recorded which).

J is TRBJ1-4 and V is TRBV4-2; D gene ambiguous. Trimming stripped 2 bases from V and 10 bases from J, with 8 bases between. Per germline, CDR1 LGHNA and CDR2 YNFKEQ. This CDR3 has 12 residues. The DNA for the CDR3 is TGTGCCAGCAGCCAACCGACCGGAAAACTGTTTTTT. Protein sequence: CASSQPTGKLFF.

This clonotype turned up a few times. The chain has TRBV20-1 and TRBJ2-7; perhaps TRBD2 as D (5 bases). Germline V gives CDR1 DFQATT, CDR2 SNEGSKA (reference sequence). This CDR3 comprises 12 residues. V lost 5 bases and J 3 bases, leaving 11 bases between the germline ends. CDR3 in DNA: TGCAGTGCTGAGGGCAGGAGCTACGAGCAGTACTTC. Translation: CSAEGRSYEQYF.

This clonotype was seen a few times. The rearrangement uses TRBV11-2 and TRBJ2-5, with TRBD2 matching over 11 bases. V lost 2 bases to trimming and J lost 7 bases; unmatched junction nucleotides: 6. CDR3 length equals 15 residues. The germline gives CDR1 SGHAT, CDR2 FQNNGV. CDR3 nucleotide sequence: TGTGCCAGCAGCTTACTAGCGGGGGGCCCGGGGACCCAGTACTTC. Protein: CASSLLAGGPGTQYF. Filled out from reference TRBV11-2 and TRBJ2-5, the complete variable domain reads EAGVAQSPRYKIIEKRQSVAFWCNPISGHATLYWYQQILGQGPKLLIQFQNNGVVDDSQLPKDRFSAERLKGVDSTLKIQPAKLEDSAVYLCASSLLAGGPGTQYFGPGTRLLVL.

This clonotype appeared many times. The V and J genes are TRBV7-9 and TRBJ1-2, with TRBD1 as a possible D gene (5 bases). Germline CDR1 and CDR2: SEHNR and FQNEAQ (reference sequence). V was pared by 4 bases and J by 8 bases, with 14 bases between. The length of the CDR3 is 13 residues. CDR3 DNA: TGTGCCAGCAGCTCGATGGGGCAAGGGGGCTACACCTTC. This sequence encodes CASSSMGQGGYTF.

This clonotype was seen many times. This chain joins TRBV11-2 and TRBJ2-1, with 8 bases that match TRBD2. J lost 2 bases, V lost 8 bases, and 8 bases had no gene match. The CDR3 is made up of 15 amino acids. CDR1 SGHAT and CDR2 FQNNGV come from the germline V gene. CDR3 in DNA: TGTGCCAGCTCCTGGGCGGGGGGCGCCTACAATGAGCAGTTCTTC. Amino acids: CASSWAGGAYNEQFF.

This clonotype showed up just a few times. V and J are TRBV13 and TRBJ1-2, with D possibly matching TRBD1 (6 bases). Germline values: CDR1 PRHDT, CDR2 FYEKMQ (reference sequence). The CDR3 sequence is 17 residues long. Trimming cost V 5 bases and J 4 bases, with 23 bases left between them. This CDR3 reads CASSSGRAGVKTYGYTF. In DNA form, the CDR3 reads TGTGCCAGCAGCAGTGGGAGAGCAGGGGTTAAGACCTATGGCTACACCTTC.

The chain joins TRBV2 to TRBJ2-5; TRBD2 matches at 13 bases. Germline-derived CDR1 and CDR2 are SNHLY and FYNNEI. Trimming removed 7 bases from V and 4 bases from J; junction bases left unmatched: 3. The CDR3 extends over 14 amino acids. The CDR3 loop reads CASNGLAGVETQYF. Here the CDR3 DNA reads TGTGCCAGCAACGGACTAGCGGGGGTAGAGACCCAGTACTTC.

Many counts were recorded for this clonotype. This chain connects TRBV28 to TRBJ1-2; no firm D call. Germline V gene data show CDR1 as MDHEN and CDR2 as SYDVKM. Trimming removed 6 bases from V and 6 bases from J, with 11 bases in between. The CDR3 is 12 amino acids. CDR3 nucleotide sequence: TGTGCCAGCAGGTCGGCTGGGCATGGCTACACCTTC. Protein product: CASRSAGHGYTF.

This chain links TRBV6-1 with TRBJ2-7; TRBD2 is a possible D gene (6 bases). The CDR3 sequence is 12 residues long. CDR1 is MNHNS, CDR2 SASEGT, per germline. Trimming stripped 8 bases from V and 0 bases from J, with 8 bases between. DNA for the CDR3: TGTGCCAGCCGGGGGAGCTCCTACGAGCAGTACTTC. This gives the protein CASRGSSYEQYF.

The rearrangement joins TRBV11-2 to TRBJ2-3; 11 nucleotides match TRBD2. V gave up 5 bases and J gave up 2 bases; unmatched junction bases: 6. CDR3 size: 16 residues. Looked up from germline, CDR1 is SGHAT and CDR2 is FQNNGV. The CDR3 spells CASSATSGGFTDTQYF. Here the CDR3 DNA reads TGTGCCAGCAGCGCAACTAGCGGGGGCTTCACAGATACGCAGTATTTT.

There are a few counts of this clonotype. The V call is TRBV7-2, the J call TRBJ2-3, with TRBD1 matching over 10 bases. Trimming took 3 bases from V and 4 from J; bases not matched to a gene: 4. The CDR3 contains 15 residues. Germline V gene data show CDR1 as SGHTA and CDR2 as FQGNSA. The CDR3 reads CASSFDRGQADTQYF. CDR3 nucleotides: TGTGCCAGCAGCTTTGACAGGGGGCAGGCAGATACGCAGTATTTT.

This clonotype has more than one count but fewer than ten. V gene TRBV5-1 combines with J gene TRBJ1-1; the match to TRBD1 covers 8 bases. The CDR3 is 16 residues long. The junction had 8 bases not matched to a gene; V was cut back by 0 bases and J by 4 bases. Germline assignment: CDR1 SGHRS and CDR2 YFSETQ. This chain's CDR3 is CASSLAMQGAGTEAFF. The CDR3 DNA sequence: TGCGCCAGCAGCTTGGCCATGCAGGGGGCTGGCACTGAAGCTTTCTTT.

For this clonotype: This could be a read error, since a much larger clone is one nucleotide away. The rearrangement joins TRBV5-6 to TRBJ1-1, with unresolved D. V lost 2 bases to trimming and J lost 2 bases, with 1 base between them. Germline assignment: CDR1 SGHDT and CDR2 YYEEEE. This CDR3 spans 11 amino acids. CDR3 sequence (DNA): TGTGCCAGCAGCTTTAACACTGAAGCTTTCTTT. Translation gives CASSFNTEAFF. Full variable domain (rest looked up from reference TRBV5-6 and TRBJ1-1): DAGVTQSPTHLIKTRGQQVTLRCSPKSGHDTVSWYQQALGQGPQFIFQYYEEEERQRGNFPDRFSGHQFPNYSSELNVNALLLGDSALYLCASSFNTEAFFGQGTRLTVV.

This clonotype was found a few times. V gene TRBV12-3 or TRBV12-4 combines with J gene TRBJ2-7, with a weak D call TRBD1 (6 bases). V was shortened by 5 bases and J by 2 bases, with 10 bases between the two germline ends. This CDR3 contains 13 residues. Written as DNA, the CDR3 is TGTGCCAGCAGTCCCGGGACAACCTACGAGCAGTACTTC. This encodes CASSPGTTYEQYF.

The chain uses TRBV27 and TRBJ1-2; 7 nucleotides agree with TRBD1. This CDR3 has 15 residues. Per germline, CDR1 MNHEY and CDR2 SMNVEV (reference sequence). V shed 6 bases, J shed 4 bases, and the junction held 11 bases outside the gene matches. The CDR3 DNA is TGTGCCAGCAGAGTTTCCCGGGACAGCCTCTATGGCTACACCTTC. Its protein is CASRVSRDSLYGYTF.